These 22 T cell receptor beta chains were all obtained from the same sample, sequenced in a study of PD-1 blockade in classical Hodgkin lymphoma. Relapses following autologous stem cell transplantation were seen in all patients, with brentuximab vedotin exposure varying. By magnetic negative selection, CD4+ T cells were purified from thawed PBMCs. The data were produced by immunoSEQ multiplex PCR, yet TCRdb's version contains in-frame clones alone and is incomplete. The table has roughly 31,000 clones, approximately 83% seen once. The sequenced sample was CD4+ T cells from blood, obtained at baseline. The receptor set was obtained from a human donor with classical Hodgkin lymphoma.

The J gene is TRBJ2-1, the V gene TRBV29-1; 12 bases match TRBD2. V shed 6 bases and J 10 bases; nucleotides not matched to a gene: 7. CDR1 is SQVTM and CDR2 is ANQGSEA in the germline V gene. CDR3 length equals 13 residues. CDR3 DNA: TGCAGCGTACCGGGACTAGCGGGCCGGGAGCAGTTCTTC. This gives the protein CSVPGLAGREQFF.

In this sample, this clone turned up a few times. The chain has TRBV18 and TRBJ1-1, with 8 nucleotides matching TRBD1. In germline, CDR1 is KGHSH, CDR2 LQKENI. The CDR3 consists of 14 residues. The V segment lost 6 bases and the J segment 4 bases; nucleotides outside the gene matches: 7. In nucleotides, the CDR3 is TGTGCCAGCTCCCGCGAAACAGGGGGCACTGAAGCTTTCTTT. Translation: CASSRETGGTEAFF.

The chain uses TRBV5-1 and TRBJ2-7, with a weak D call TRBD1 (6 bases). The CDR3 spans 14 residues. The V end was cut by 4 bases, the J end by 1 base, with 12 bases between. CDR1 is SGHRS, CDR2 YFSETQ, per germline. The CDR3 bases are TGCGCCAGCAGCCCTCTACAGGGTTCCTACGAGCAGTACTTC. Its translation is CASSPLQGSYEQYF.

V is TRBV2 and J is TRBJ2-7; D is uncertain. CDR3 length: 12 residues. Germline V lookup: CDR1 SNHLY, CDR2 FYNNEI. Trimming left V 7 bases short and J 6 bases short, with 13 bases between. The CDR3: CASKQEFVEQYF. The CDR3 nucleotides are TGTGCCAGCAAGCAAGAGTTCGTCGAGCAGTACTTC.

V usage is TRBV10-3 and J usage is TRBJ1-1; D gene ambiguous. V was trimmed by 8 bases and J by 5 bases, leaving 9 bases between them. Germline V gene sequence: CDR1 ENHRY, CDR2 SYGVKD. This CDR3 contains 11 residues. The CDR3 nucleotides are TGTGCCATCGGGCAGAGGACTGAAGCTTTCTTT. This sequence encodes CAIGQRTEAFF.

The J gene is TRBJ2-7, the V gene TRBV6-1; 7 bases are shared with TRBD2. The CDR3 is 16 residues long. Trimming removed 2 bases from V and 2 bases from J; junction bases left unmatched: 9. The germline V gene encodes CDR1 MNHNS and CDR2 SASEGT. The CDR3 nucleotides read TGTGCCAGCAGTGAACGCGGGGGATTAGCGGCCTACGAGCAGTACTTC. Translated, it gives CASSERGGLAAYEQYF.

The chain has TRBV28 and TRBJ1-2, with D maybe TRBD1 (5 bases). The CDR3 has 15 residues. In germline, CDR1 is MDHEN, CDR2 SYDVKM. The germline V and J ends were trimmed by 7 bases and 6 bases, with 21 bases remaining between them. The CDR3 bases are TGTGCCAGCAACACTTTCCCTTCAGGGAACCATGGCTACACCTTC. Protein: CASNTFPSGNHGYTF.

This rearrangement joins TRBV2 to TRBJ1-1; D gene unclear. Germline CDR1 and CDR2: SNHLY and FYNNEI. The CDR3 has 12 residues. V lost 9 bases to trimming and J lost 1 base, with 9 bases between them. The CDR3 bases are TGTGCCAGTCTTGGGGAGAACACTGAAGCTTTCTTT. As protein: CASLGENTEAFF.

V and J are TRBV7-2 and TRBJ2-5; TRBD2 is a possible D gene (5 bases). In germline, CDR1 is SGHTA, CDR2 FQGNSA. V was pared by 4 bases and J by 3 bases, with 9 bases between. The CDR3 sequence is 13 residues long. CDR3 loop: CASSYGLEETQYF. For the CDR3, the DNA is TGTGCCAGCAGCTACGGACTGGAAGAGACCCAGTACTTC.

The gene calls are TRBV28 and TRBJ1-1; D not certain. The CDR3 spans 17 residues. CDR1 is MDHEN and CDR2 is SYDVKM in the germline V gene. The germline V and J ends were trimmed by 6 bases and 6 bases, with 26 bases remaining between them. This CDR3 reads CASRLIMGEGGGPEAFF. CDR3 in DNA: TGTGCCAGCAGGCTTATAATGGGTGAGGGTGGTGGGCCTGAAGCTTTCTTT.

The chain uses TRBV2 and TRBJ1-1; unclear D gene. Trimming stripped 6 bases from V and 7 bases from J, with 9 bases between. Germline V gene data show CDR1 as SNHLY and CDR2 as FYNNEI. CDR3 length equals 11 residues. The CDR3 nucleotides are TGTGCCAGCAGGGGAGAGTTTGAAGCTTTCTTT. Translated: CASRGEFEAFF.

V is TRBV19 and J is TRBJ2-1; D not certain. Trimming took off 3 bases at V and 1 base at J, with 10 bases between the two ends. The CDR3 spans 15 residues. Germline CDR1 reads LNHDA; CDR2 reads SQIVND (reference sequence). This CDR3 is CASSIIDGSYNEQFF. The CDR3 DNA is TGTGCCAGTAGTATTATCGATGGTTCCTACAATGAGCAGTTCTTC.

The table lists this clone with a few counts. This chain links TRBV19 with TRBJ2-1; possibly TRBD2 for D (6 bases). The germline CDR1 and CDR2 sequences are LNHDA and SQIVND (reference sequence). V lost 3 bases to trimming and J lost 7 bases, with 7 bases between them. The CDR3 contains 12 residues. CDR3 in amino acids: CASSIGGNEQFF. The CDR3 bases are TGTGCCAGTAGTATCGGGGGTAATGAGCAGTTCTTC. Together with reference TRBV19 and TRBJ2-1, the CDR3 gives the full variable domain: DGGITQSPKYLFRKEGQNVTLSCEQNLNHDAMYWYRQDPGQGLRLIYYSQIVNDFQKGDIAEGYSVSREKKESFPLTVTSAQKNPTAFYLCASSIGGNEQFFGPGTRLTVL.

This rearrangement joins TRBV7-6 to TRBJ2-1; 7 bases agree with TRBD2. The CDR3 contains 16 residues. Germline-derived CDR1 and CDR2 are SGHVS and FNYEAQ. V was clipped by 0 bases and J by 6 bases; unmatched bases: 8. CDR3: CASSLAQVGGRNEQFF. CDR3 DNA: TGTGCCAGCAGCTTAGCGCAGGTGGGAGGGCGCAATGAGCAGTTCTTC.

The chain links TRBV19 to TRBJ1-5; D call uncertain. Germline V gives CDR1 LNHDA, CDR2 SQIVND (reference sequence). V shed 3 bases and J shed 11 bases, with 17 bases lying between them. The CDR3 is made up of 14 amino acids. In DNA, the CDR3 is TGTGCCAGTAGTATTCCGCGAGGTGGCGTGGCCCAGCATTTT. It yields the protein CASSIPRGGVAQHF.

The chain has TRBV10-3 and TRBJ1-1; D unclear. Germline V gene sequence: CDR1 ENHRY, CDR2 SYGVKD. The ends were cut back, 0 bases at V and 4 bases at J, with 12 bases in the middle. The length of the CDR3 is 15 residues. CDR3 nucleotides: TGTGCCATCAGTGAGTCGAGGCAGGCCGGCACTGAAGCTTTCTTT. This translates into CAISESRQAGTEAFF.

This chain connects TRBV27 to TRBJ1-5, with D unresolved. The germline V and J ends were trimmed by 3 bases and 7 bases, with 10 bases remaining between them. This CDR3 contains 13 residues. Germline V gives CDR1 MNHEY, CDR2 SMNVEV (reference sequence). CDR3 sequence reads: CASSLEYGQPQHF. The CDR3 bases are TGTGCCAGCAGTTTGGAATATGGACAGCCCCAGCATTTT.

This chain uses TRBV30 with TRBJ2-7, with 9 bases that match TRBD2. Germline CDR1 GTSNPN, CDR2 SVGIG (reference sequence). Trimming at V came to 2 bases and at J to 4 bases, leaving 6 bases not matched to a gene. This CDR3 spans 14 amino acids. The CDR3 bases are TGTGCCTGGAGTAAAGCGGGAGGAAGATACGAGCAGTACTTC. Translation: CAWSKAGGRYEQYF.

In its sample, this clone was seen a few times. The chain couples TRBV7-9 to TRBJ1-1; 7 bases fit TRBD1. The ends lost 1 base at V and 5 bases at J; junction bases unmatched: 19. CDR1 and CDR2 (germline): SEHNR, FQNEAQ (reference sequence). CDR3 length equals 19 residues. DNA of the CDR3: TGTGCCAGCAGCTTAGAGAGGGTCTTCCTCCGGGACAGAAGGACTGAAGCTTTCTTT. Encoded protein: CASSLERVFLRDRRTEAFF. The complete variable domain, with remaining parts taken from reference TRBV7-9 and TRBJ1-1, reads DTGVSQNPRHKITKRGQNVTFRCDPISEHNRLYWYRQTLGQGPEFLTYFQNEAQLEKSRLLSDRFSAERPKGSFSTLEIQRTEQGDSAMYLCASSLERVFLRDRRTEAFFGQGTRLTVV.

The table lists this clone with a few counts. The chain links TRBV6-5 to TRBJ1-2; D is unresolved. CDR1 is MNHEY and CDR2 is SVGAGI in the germline V gene. The CDR3 runs to 12 residues. The ends were cut back, 2 bases at V and 6 bases at J, with 7 bases in the middle. The CDR3 reads CASSYVGNGYTF. CDR3 bases: TGTGCCAGCAGTTACGTCGGGAATGGCTACACCTTC.

The chain employs TRBV6-1 and TRBJ1-5; possibly TRBD1 for D (6 bases). The V and J ends lost 6 bases and 7 bases respectively, with 16 bases between them. From germline, CDR1 is MNHNS and CDR2 SASEGT. The CDR3 sequence is 14 residues long. DNA for the CDR3: TGTGCCAGCAGCCTGGGGGCAGGGCACCAGCCCCAGCATTTT. Translating it yields CASSLGAGHQPQHF.

This sequence joins TRBV10-3 and TRBJ1-1; 7 bases are shared with TRBD1. J lost 1 base, V lost 6 bases, and 5 bases had no gene match. The CDR3 contains 14 residues. Looked up from germline, CDR1 is ENHRY and CDR2 is SYGVKD. In DNA form, the CDR3 reads TGTGCCATCAGCCCGGACAGGCCGAACACTGAAGCTTTCTTT. Amino acid sequence: CAISPDRPNTEAFF.